The 13 T cell receptor beta chains below all came from one sample that was sequenced in a study of cytomegalovirus exposure and HLA in healthy donors. The PCR was carried out with 60 Vbeta primers and 13 Jbeta primers. Clones were read by immunoSEQ multiplex PCR, and TCRdb kept only the in-frame ones, dropping some. The clone table shows fewer than 150,000 clones, with the ten largest holding roughly 2.7%. The sample consisted of PBMCs. The receptors come from a man aged 35 to 55 in good health and CMV-seronegative.

The chain is built from TRBV7-9 and TRBJ2-1, with 9 bases aligning to TRBD1. Germline values: CDR1 SEHNR, CDR2 FQNEAQ (reference sequence). This CDR3 contains 15 residues. V dropped 5 bases and J dropped 3; count of bases not matched to a gene: 5. The CDR3 here is CASSPDRGVYNEQFF. CDR3 in DNA: TGTGCCAGCAGCCCGGACAGGGGTGTCTACAATGAGCAGTTCTTC.

The chain couples TRBV7-9 to TRBJ2-4; D gene uncertain. The germline CDR1 and CDR2 sequences are SEHNR and FQNEAQ (reference sequence). V lost 1 base, J lost 0 bases, and 4 bases lay in between. The CDR3 extends over 14 amino acids. CDR3 bases: TGTGCCAGCAGCTTAGGCAGAGCCAAAAACATTCAGTACTTC. It encodes CASSLGRAKNIQYF.

The genes are TRBV5-5 and TRBJ2-7, with D maybe TRBD1 (6 bases). V was clipped by 0 bases and J by 4 bases, with 8 bases between them. This CDR3 has 13 amino acids. The germline CDR1 and CDR2 sequences are SGHKS and YYEKEE (reference sequence). The CDR3 protein is CASSLVGGYEQYF. In nucleotides, the CDR3 is TGTGCCAGCAGCTTGGTAGGGGGTTACGAGCAGTACTTC.

This chain links TRBV5-1 with TRBJ2-7; a weak D match, TRBD1 (6 bases). The ends were cut back, 4 bases at V and 4 bases at J, with 15 bases in the middle. The germline V gene encodes CDR1 SGHRS and CDR2 YFSETQ. CDR3 length equals 14 residues. CDR3 in DNA: TGCGCCAGCAGCGCGGGCACAGGGAGATACGAGCAGTACTTC. Residues: CASSAGTGRYEQYF.

The rearrangement joins TRBV7-2 to TRBJ1-1; a weak D match, TRBD1 (6 bases). The CDR3 runs 12 residues. CDR1 is SGHTA and CDR2 is FQGNSA in the germline V gene. V was clipped by 5 bases and J by 11 bases, with 15 bases between them. CDR3 coding DNA: TGTGCCAGCAGCCGAGAAACAGGGAGTGCTTTCTTT. Amino acids: CASSRETGSAFF.

The rearrangement links TRBV5-6 to TRBJ1-2, with 7 bases aligning to TRBD1. The germline V gene has CDR1 SGHDT and CDR2 YYEEEE. The CDR3 totals 14 residues. Trimming cost V 2 bases and J 5 bases; bases outside gene matches: 6. The CDR3 DNA reads TGTGCCAGCAGCTTAACAGGGGTGGAGTATGGCTACACCTTC. Translated, it gives CASSLTGVEYGYTF. Full variable domain (missing parts from reference TRBV5-6 and TRBJ1-2): DAGVTQSPTHLIKTRGQQVTLRCSPKSGHDTVSWYQQALGQGPQFIFQYYEEEERQRGNFPDRFSGHQFPNYSSELNVNALLLGDSALYLCASSLTGVEYGYTFGSGTRLTVV.

The genes are TRBV6-1 and TRBJ1-1; D call uncertain. The germline V gene has CDR1 MNHNS and CDR2 SASEGT. V was trimmed by 10 bases and J by 0 bases, leaving 18 bases between them. CDR3 length equals 15 residues. The CDR3: CATTRAGIMNTEAFF. CDR3 coding DNA: TGTGCCACCACGAGGGCAGGAATCATGAACACTGAAGCTTTCTTT.

The chain joins TRBV9 to TRBJ2-5; 7 bases map to TRBD1. After removal of 2 bases from V and 2 bases from J, the junction contained 3 bases not matched to a gene. Germline V gene data show CDR1 as SGDLS and CDR2 as YYNGEE. The CDR3 runs 14 residues. CDR3 nucleotides: TGTGCCAGCAGCGTCCGGGACAGACAAGAGACCCAGTACTTC. Translated, it gives CASSVRDRQETQYF. The full variable domain, with the rest looked up from reference TRBV9 and TRBJ2-5, is DSGVTQTPKHLITATGQRVTLRCSPRSGDLSVYWYQQSLDQGLQFLIQYYNGEERAKGNILERFSAQQFPDLHSELNLSSLELGDSALYFCASSVRDRQETQYFGPGTRLLVL.

J is TRBJ1-4 and V is TRBV7-2, with unresolved D. Germline CDR1 SGHTA, CDR2 FQGNSA. The CDR3 has 15 residues. The ends were cut back, 0 bases at V and 8 bases at J, with 13 bases in the middle. CDR3 sequence (DNA): TGTGCCAGCAGCTTAGCGCTAGGAGTCCGAGAAAAACTGTTTTTT. Translation: CASSLALGVREKLFF.

The rearrangement links TRBV6-5 to TRBJ1-4; 7 bases are shared with TRBD1. The trim removed 4 bases at V and 7 bases at J, leaving 6 bases unmatched. This CDR3 is 14 amino acids long. CDR1 and CDR2 from the germline V gene are MNHEY and SVGAGI. CDR3 bases: TGTGCCAGCAGTTCTCCAGGGGGTTCTGAAAAACTGTTTTTT. Translation: CASSSPGGSEKLFF.

The chain recombines TRBV2 with TRBJ2-4, with a possible D match to TRBD1 (6 bases). This CDR3 comprises 15 residues. In germline, CDR1 is SNHLY, CDR2 FYNNEI. Trimming removed 9 bases from V and 4 bases from J, with 19 bases in between. CDR3 region: CASGSGETKKNIQYF. For the CDR3, the DNA is TGTGCCAGTGGGTCAGGGGAAACAAAGAAAAACATTCAGTACTTC.

This chain connects TRBV5-6 to TRBJ1-6; D unresolved. V was trimmed by 3 bases and J by 9 bases, leaving 16 bases between them. Germline CDR1 and CDR2: SGHDT and YYEEEE. The CDR3 loop spans 15 amino acids. The CDR3 DNA reads as TGTGCCAGCAGCTGGAGCGCGGGCTCTGTTTCACCCCTCCACTTT. It specifies CASSWSAGSVSPLHF.

This sequence joins TRBV18 and TRBJ2-7, with TRBD2 matching over 7 bases. The CDR3 length is 13 residues. Germline trimming cut 6 bases from V and 3 bases from J; bases unmatched to any gene: 5. Looked up from germline, CDR1 is KGHSH and CDR2 is LQKENI. For the CDR3, the DNA is TGTGCCAGCTCCCTCACGGGAGGCTACGAGCAGTACTTC. Translation gives CASSLTGGYEQYF. Variable domain in full (rest from reference TRBV18 and TRBJ2-7): NAGVMQNPRHLVRRRGQEARLRCSPMKGHSHVYWYRQLPEEGLKFMVYLQKENIIDESGMPKERFSAEFPKEGPSILRIQQVVRGDSAAYFCASSLTGGYEQYFGPGTRLTVT.